The text below deals with one TCR beta chain. The antigen is not known. Profiled with immunoSEQ multiplex PCR; TCRdb holds only in-frame clones, not every one. The sample has about 74,000 clones, 94% seen once; the top ten hold 1.5% to 2%. In germline, CDR1 is MNHEY, CDR2 SMNVEV (reference sequence). The CDR3 spans 15 residues. V lost 3 bases, J lost 4 bases, and 5 bases stayed unmatched. The sample originates from a study of cytomegalovirus exposure and HLA in healthy donors. Findings and limits, study-wide: The investigators catalogued some 150 TCR beta chains as cytomegalovirus-associated.

This TCR was sampled from a young woman in good health and CMV-seropositive. The material sequenced was PBMCs. The genes are TRBV27 and TRBJ2-1; 8 bases agree with TRBD2. CDR3 residues: CASSLQLAAYNEQFF. CDR3 in DNA: TGTGCCAGCAGTTTGCAACTAGCGGCTTACAATGAGCAGTTCTTC.